The 8 T cell receptor beta chains presented below share a single source sample, sequenced in a study of blood T cells in healthy people across ages. For the second PCR, which ran for 7 to 11 cycles, a sample-barcoded 5' primer and a J-beta primer mix were used. From the 5' RACE reads, TCRdb called clonotypes with MiXCR, one entry per CDR3 protein. This sample carries hundreds of thousands of distinct CDR3 sequences, 24% of them seen once, and the ten largest clones take approximately 8.7%. The data also belong to a second study, concerning T cells of mothers and their children.

The sequencing input was blood. The receptors were sampled from a boy younger than 18 in good health.

Details on this clonotype: The junction and the germline gene differ at one end; a read error may be behind it. The chain joins TRBV2 to TRBJ2-5; 10 bases fit TRBD1. Matching the DNA end better, TRBJ2-1 makes the J call doubtful. CDR1 SNHLY and CDR2 FYNNEI come from the germline V gene. The CDR3 spans 14 residues. The CDR3 DNA reads as TGTGCCAGCACTGAAGACAGGGGGCTCCATGAGCAGTTCTTC. Translating it yields CASTEDRGLHEQFF.

This clonotype was counted between two and nine times. The chain combines TRBV7-9 with TRBJ2-5; 11 positions match TRBD2. Germline lookup yields CDR1 SEHNR and CDR2 FQNEAQ (reference sequence). V lost 5 bases and J lost 3; bases outside the gene matches: 5. CDR3 size: 15 residues. CDR3 sequence: CASSPRLAGKETQYF. Written as DNA, the CDR3 is TGTGCCAGCAGCCCTCGACTAGCGGGAAAAGAGACCCAGTACTTC.

V gene TRBV7-2 combines with J gene TRBJ1-1; the D is unclear. The germline V gene has CDR1 SGHTA and CDR2 FQGNSA. V was cut by 5 bases and J by 7 bases, with 17 bases left in between. The CDR3 runs 14 residues. The DNA for the CDR3 is TGTGCCAGCAGCGCCGCGGGTGGGTTCTTTGAAGCTTTCTTT. Its protein is CASSAAGGFFEAFF.

The rearrangement links TRBV5-6 to TRBJ2-1, with D maybe TRBD2 (7 bases). The tail of the sequence fits TRBJ2-7 better, so the J call may be wrong. CDR1 and CDR2 from the germline V gene are SGHDT and YYEEEE. This CDR3 has 14 amino acids. Here the CDR3 reads CASSLQGGNGEQYF. The DNA of the CDR3 is TGTGCCAGCAGCCTACAGGGAGGGAATGGGGAGCAGTACTTC.

This clonotype was seen a handful of times. The chain combines TRBV18 with TRBJ2-5; 7 bases are shared with TRBD1. CDR3 length equals 16 residues. Unmatched junction bases numbered 11, after V lost 6 bases and J lost 1 base. Germline V gene lookup returns CDR1 KGHSH and CDR2 LQKENI. The CDR3 protein is CASSRYETGPQETQYF. The DNA for the CDR3 is TGTGCCAGCTCCCGGTACGAGACAGGGCCCCAAGAGACCCAGTACTTC. The full variable domain, completed using reference TRBV18 and TRBJ2-5, is NAGVMQNPRHLVRRRGQEARLRCSPMKGHSHVYWYRQLPEEGLKFMVYLQKENIIDESGMPKERFSAEFPKEGPSILRIQQVVRGDSAAYFCASSRYETGPQETQYFGPGTRLLVL.

This clonotype was detected a few times. This chain links TRBV20-1 with TRBJ2-7, with TRBD2 identical over 8 bases. This CDR3 is built from 13 residues. Germline CDR1 DFQATT, CDR2 SNEGSKA (reference sequence). With 0 bases clipped from V and 6 bases from J, the junction kept 4 bases outside the gene matches. CDR3 amino acids: CSAREPAGVEQYF. For the CDR3, the DNA is TGCAGTGCTAGAGAACCAGCGGGAGTCGAGCAGTACTTC.

The chain links TRBV18 to TRBJ1-4; TRBD1 might be the D (6 bases). The CDR3 extends over 14 amino acids. The germline gives CDR1 KGHSH, CDR2 LQKENI. Trimming removed 0 bases from V and 10 bases from J, with 12 bases in between. The DNA of the CDR3 is TGTGCCAGCTCACCACCCGCGGGAGGGGGAAAACTGTTTTTT. Its protein product is CASSPPAGGGKLFF. Full variable domain (outside the CDR3, taken from reference TRBV18 and TRBJ1-4): NAGVMQNPRHLVRRRGQEARLRCSPMKGHSHVYWYRQLPEEGLKFMVYLQKENIIDESGMPKERFSAEFPKEGPSILRIQQVVRGDSAAYFCASSPPAGGGKLFFGSGTQLSVL.

This clonotype was seen ten or more times. This chain joins TRBV12-3 or TRBV12-4 and TRBJ2-5, with D perhaps matching TRBD1 (5 bases). There are 13 residues in the CDR3. V lost 5 bases, J lost 4 bases, and 11 bases lay in between. The CDR3 protein is CASSTRQGETQYF. The CDR3 nucleotides read TGTGCCAGCAGTACCCGTCAGGGAGAGACCCAGTACTTC.